This T cell receptor (beta chain) was retrieved from a study of blood T cell repertoires in COVID-19. Study information: Italy, Spain and the United States were the sources of the convalescent and acute COVID-19 samples. T cells, B-cell-depleted T cells, or PBMCs provided the cDNA or gDNA that served as material.

How the authors handled the data: By means of reference gene primer amplification, nucleated cell counts were estimated. Libraries were prepared by immunoSEQ multiplex PCR; TCRdb keeps only in-frame clonotypes and omits some of them. That table is the source of V, J and clone size, and D and trimming were worked out from the DNA. This sample yields some 490,000 clones, of which around 85% are seen a single time; 3.2% belongs to the top ten. Germline assignment: CDR1 MNHEY and CDR2 SVGEGT. The CDR3 covers 14 residues. V was pared by 6 bases and J by 1 base, with 12 bases between. J is TRBJ1-1 and V is TRBV6-2 or TRBV6-3, with D possibly matching TRBD1 (5 bases). The receptor's source is a human donor in a cohort sampled during active COVID-19. Sequences were obtained from peripheral blood. The CDR3 region is CASSLRVSNTEAFF. The CDR3 DNA sequence: TGTGCCAGCAGCCTCAGGGTCTCGAACACTGAAGCTTTCTTT.